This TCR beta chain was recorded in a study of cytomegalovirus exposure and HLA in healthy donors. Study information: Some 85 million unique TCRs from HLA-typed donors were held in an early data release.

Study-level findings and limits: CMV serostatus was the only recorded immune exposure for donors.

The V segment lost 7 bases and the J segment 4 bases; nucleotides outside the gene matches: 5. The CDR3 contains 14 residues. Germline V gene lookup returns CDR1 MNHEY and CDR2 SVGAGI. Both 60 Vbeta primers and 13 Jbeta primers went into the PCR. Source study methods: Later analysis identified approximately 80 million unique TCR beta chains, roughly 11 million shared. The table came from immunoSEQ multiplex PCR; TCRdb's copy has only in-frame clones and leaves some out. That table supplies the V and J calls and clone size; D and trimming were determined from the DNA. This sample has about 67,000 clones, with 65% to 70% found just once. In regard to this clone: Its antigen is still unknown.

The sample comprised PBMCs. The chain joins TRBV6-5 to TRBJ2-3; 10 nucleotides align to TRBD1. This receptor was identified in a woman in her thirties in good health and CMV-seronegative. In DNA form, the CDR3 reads TGTGCCAGCACGCGGACAGGGGGGGCAGATACGCAGTATTTT. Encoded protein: CASTRTGGADTQYF.